One and the same sample provided the 14 T cell receptor beta chains below, sequenced in a study of human T cells and chemical hapten exposure. TCRdb reprocessed the RACE reads via MiXCR and lists one record per CDR3 protein. The sample carries about 350,000 distinct CDR3 sequences, around 5.5% recorded once. Time point defined: pre-sensitization, week 0. As for treatment: therapeutic diphenylcyclopropenone sensitization with weekly scalp DPC. This specimen consisted of whole blood, obtained in connection with sensitization to the hapten diphenylcyclopropenone (DPC). These receptors were taken from a woman in her late teens or twenties with alopecia areata. Some clones in this sample may be carry-over from other donors' samples.

This clonotype appeared a few times. The gene calls are TRBV20-1 and TRBJ2-3; D may match TRBD1 or TRBD2 (6 bases each). The CDR3 extends over 12 amino acids. V was pared by 6 bases and J by 7 bases, with 14 bases between. CDR1 DFQATT and CDR2 SNEGSKA come from the germline V gene (reference sequence). CDR3 sequence reads: CSAGTGANTQYF. As DNA, the CDR3 is TGCAGTGCCGGGACGGGGGCTAATACGCAGTATTTT.

This chain connects TRBV12-3 or TRBV12-4 to TRBJ1-2; D might be TRBD1 (5 bases). V was pared by 6 bases and J by 7 bases, with 18 bases between. This CDR3 is 14 amino acids long. The CDR3 loop reads CASSGARGLVGYTF. The CDR3 DNA sequence: TGTGCCAGCAGCGGGGCGCGAGGGTTGGTTGGCTACACCTTC.

The chain links TRBV6-2 or TRBV6-3 to TRBJ1-1; 7 nucleotides agree with TRBD1. Germline V gene data show CDR1 as MNHEY and CDR2 as SVGEGT. The CDR3 is 17 amino acids. The V and J ends lost 4 bases and 5 bases, in that order; junction bases with no gene match: 16. CDR3 residues: CASSFDEGAWRRTEAFF. CDR3 sequence (DNA): TGTGCCAGCAGTTTCGACGAGGGGGCTTGGAGGAGGACTGAAGCTTTCTTT.

This clonotype was seen at least ten times. The chain is built from TRBV6-5 and TRBJ1-3; D remains ambiguous. Trimming removed 8 bases from V and 0 bases from J, with 14 bases in between. The CDR3 has 15 amino acids. The germline V gene encodes CDR1 MNHEY and CDR2 SVGAGI. The CDR3 DNA reads as TGTGCCAGCCATTCGGGCATATCCTCTGGAAACACCATATATTTT. Residues: CASHSGISSGNTIYF.

At least ten counts were recorded for this clonotype. The rearrangement links TRBV6-1 to TRBJ2-2; possibly TRBD2 for D (7 bases). CDR1 is MNHNS and CDR2 is SASEGT in the germline V gene. The CDR3 spans 15 residues. Deletions cut 5 bases from V and 0 bases from J, with 10 bases between. The CDR3 DNA sequence: TGTGCCAGCAGTTGGGGGGGCTCGAACACCGGGGAGCTGTTTTTT. Protein sequence: CASSWGGSNTGELFF.

The V and J genes are TRBV20-1 and TRBJ2-1, with 9 bases that match TRBD2. V gave up 5 bases and J gave up 0 bases; unmatched junction bases: 8. CDR3 length equals 16 residues. The germline V gene has CDR1 DFQATT and CDR2 SNEGSKA (reference sequence). CDR3 region: CSAAGSGGTSYNEQFF. CDR3 DNA sequence: TGCAGTGCTGCGGGTAGCGGGGGTACCTCCTACAATGAGCAGTTCTTC.

The V call is TRBV27, the J call TRBJ1-4; D is ambiguous. The CDR3 is made up of 15 amino acids. V was pared by 2 bases and J by 5 bases, with 12 bases between. Germline loops: CDR1 MNHEY, CDR2 SMNVEV (reference sequence). The CDR3: CASSLVGLGNEKLFF. The CDR3 region has the DNA TGTGCCAGCAGTTTAGTGGGTTTGGGGAATGAAAAACTGTTTTTT.

This clonotype has just a few counts. The chain couples TRBV6-2 or TRBV6-3 to TRBJ1-1; D gene ambiguous. V was cut by 7 bases and J by 1 base, with 16 bases left in between. The CDR3 has 15 amino acids. Germline assignment: CDR1 MNHEY and CDR2 SVGEGT. CDR3 protein: CASNSLTGWNTEAFF. DNA for the CDR3: TGTGCCAGCAACTCTTTGACGGGATGGAACACTGAAGCTTTCTTT.

This clonotype was picked up a small number of times. The CDR3 DNA is TGCGCCAGCAGCCAAGATAGCATCCGGCGCACAGATACGCAGTATTTT. Its translation: CASSQDSIRRTDTQYF. The genes are TRBV4-3 and TRBJ2-3; D is ambiguous. Germline V gene data show CDR1 as LGHNA and CDR2 as YSLEER. This CDR3 region has 16 residues. V lost 0 bases and J lost 1, with 11 bases in between.

This clonotype has only a few counts. This chain connects TRBV7-2 to TRBJ1-6, with D maybe TRBD1 (5 bases). This CDR3 is 16 amino acids long. Germline loops: CDR1 SGHTA, CDR2 FQGNSA. V shed 1 base and J shed 7 bases, with 14 bases lying between them. This CDR3 is CASSLVGGPANSPLHF. CDR3 nucleotides: TGTGCCAGCAGCTTAGTCGGGGGACCTGCCAATTCACCCCTCCACTTT.

This clonotype appeared a few times. This chain links TRBV4-1 with TRBJ2-3; maybe TRBD2 (5 bases). Trimming left V 0 bases short and J 1 base short, with 8 bases between. CDR1 MGHRA and CDR2 YSYEKL come from the germline V gene. The CDR3 covers 15 residues. The chain's CDR3 is CASSQEPRGTDTQYF. CDR3 coding DNA: TGCGCCAGCAGCCAAGAACCGCGGGGCACAGATACGCAGTATTTT.

This clonotype showed up many times. The rearrangement uses TRBV5-5 and TRBJ2-7, with TRBD1 as a possible D gene (6 bases). Germline V CDR1 and CDR2: SGHKS, YYEKEE (reference sequence). V lost 3 bases and J 0 bases, leaving 10 bases between the germline ends. There are 14 residues in the CDR3. The CDR3 DNA is TGTGCCAGCAGCTGGGGGCCTGGCTCCTACGAGCAGTACTTC. This codes for CASSWGPGSYEQYF.

The chain is built from TRBV10-3 and TRBJ1-3, with D uncertain. Germline V gene lookup returns CDR1 ENHRY and CDR2 SYGVKD. The CDR3 loop spans 14 amino acids. V was pared by 11 bases and J by 0 bases, with 14 bases between. The CDR3 DNA is TGTGCCTCCCGGGCAGCCGACTCTGGAAACACCATATATTTT. As protein: CASRAADSGNTIYF.

This clonotype appeared a few times. The rearrangement uses TRBV12-3 or TRBV12-4 and TRBJ1-1; D remains ambiguous. Trimming left V 6 bases short and J 8 bases short, with 16 bases between. The CDR3 spans 13 residues. This CDR3 is CASSPTQESEAFF. The CDR3 nucleotides read TGTGCCAGCAGCCCGACCCAGGAGTCGGAAGCTTTCTTT.